This T cell receptor (beta chain) derives from a study of T cell responses to AZD1222 COVID-19 vaccine. Second-dose groups at about 4 or about 12 weeks were pooled. Assay: immunoSEQ multiplex PCR; the TCRdb copy retains only in-frame clones and omits some. This table has roughly 120,000 clones, around nine tenths appearing once. Findings and limits, study-wide: Nearly half of spike-specific TCRs reportedly go after variant regions that carry no mutations. CD4 TCRs associated with vaccination spanned spike, dominating at 160-218 and 743-854.

This clone appeared once. The antigen remains undetermined. The clonotype originates from an adult who received the AZD1222 COVID-19 vaccine. The sample was peripheral blood, taken 28 days after the second AZD1222 dose.

CDR3 bases: TGTGCCAGCAGCCTGGGGGGTTATGGCTACACCTTC. It is translated as CASSLGGYGYTF. The chain links TRBV7-3 to TRBJ1-2; D perhaps matches TRBD1 (5 bases). Germline-derived CDR1 and CDR2 are SGHTA and FQGTGA. Trimming removed 5 bases at V and 5 bases at J, with 9 bases between. The CDR3 spans 12 residues.